These 13 T cell receptor beta chains were sequenced from one sample in a study of control samples from healthy donors and cancer patients. Clones were sequenced by immunoSEQ multiplex PCR, and TCRdb holds only the in-frame ones, with some missing. The table shows around 68,000 clones, with over 65% occurring only once. The specimen sequenced was blood. The receptors derive from a man between 50 and 59 years old in good health.

J is TRBJ2-3 and V is TRBV14; 8 nucleotides line up with TRBD2. Germline V gene data show CDR1 as SGHDN and CDR2 as FVKESK. The CDR3 consists of 14 residues. Trimming at V came to 6 bases and at J to 4 bases, leaving 6 bases not matched to a gene. The CDR3 region is CASSWGTRSDTQYF. The CDR3 DNA sequence: TGTGCCAGCAGTTGGGGGACTAGATCAGATACGCAGTATTTT.

CDR3 sequence reads: CASSLASNFNEQFF. The CDR3 DNA sequence: TGCGCCAGCAGCTTGGCCAGTAACTTCAATGAGCAGTTCTTC. The gene calls are TRBV5-1 and TRBJ2-1; D remains unclear. Looked up from germline, CDR1 is SGHRS and CDR2 is YFSETQ. The CDR3 covers 14 residues. Trimming removed 0 bases at V and 6 bases at J, with 10 bases between.

The chain is built from TRBV19 and TRBJ1-4; no clear D gene. The CDR3 covers 15 residues. V lost 7 bases and J 0 bases, leaving 12 bases between the germline ends. In germline, CDR1 is LNHDA, CDR2 SQIVND (reference sequence). The CDR3 DNA reads as TGTGCCAGTAAGTCCCAGGAAGCAACTAATGAAAAACTGTTTTTT. Its protein is CASKSQEATNEKLFF.

In DNA, the CDR3 is TGCGCCAGCAGCCAAGACTCCCGGGGCGCGTCAGATACGCAGTATTTT. Encoded protein: CASSQDSRGASDTQYF. V usage is TRBV4-3 and J usage is TRBJ2-3; D may correspond to TRBD1 or TRBD2 (5 bases each). Germline V lookup: CDR1 LGHNA, CDR2 YSLEER. With 0 bases removed from V and 4 bases from J, the gap between germline ends came to 14 bases. CDR3 length: 16 amino acids.

The chain employs TRBV5-1 and TRBJ1-1; TRBD1 matches at 7 bases. V was clipped by 4 bases and J by 5 bases; unmatched bases: 11. Per the germline V gene, CDR1 is SGHRS and CDR2 is YFSETQ. There are 15 residues in the CDR3. Here the CDR3 DNA reads TGCGCCAGCAGCGGAAACAGGGGTTCGGGAACTGAAGCTTTCTTT. This codes for CASSGNRGSGTEAFF.

The CDR3 DNA reads TGTGCCAGCAGCTTAGGTCACAGGGAGTACACAGATACGCAGTATTTT. This gives the protein CASSLGHREYTDTQYF. This chain links TRBV11-3 with TRBJ2-3; tentatively, D is TRBD1 (6 bases). The CDR3 runs to 16 residues. V dropped 1 base and J dropped 2 bases, with 13 bases sitting between them. The germline CDR1 and CDR2 sequences are SGHNT and YENEEA. The full variable domain, completed using reference TRBV11-3 and TRBJ2-3, is EAGVVQSPRYKIIEKKQPVAFWCNPISGHNTLYWYLQNLGQGPELLIRYENEEAVDDSQLPKDRFSAERLKGVDSTLKIQPAELGDSAVYLCASSLGHREYTDTQYFGPGTRLTVL.

The V call is TRBV6-2 or TRBV6-3, the J call TRBJ2-7, with D possibly TRBD1 on 5 matching bases. CDR1 and CDR2 from the germline V gene are MNHEY and SVGEGT. The germline V and J ends were trimmed by 2 bases and 3 bases, with 17 bases remaining between them. The CDR3 is 16 residues long. The CDR3 sequence is CASSYRGLPNHYEQYF. In nucleotides, the CDR3 is TGTGCCAGCAGTTACAGGGGTCTCCCAAACCACTACGAGCAGTACTTC.

V gene TRBV18 combines with J gene TRBJ2-2; no clear D. With 4 bases removed from V and 0 bases from J, the gap between germline ends came to 9 bases. This CDR3 region has 15 residues. From germline, CDR1 is KGHSH and CDR2 LQKENI. CDR3 nucleotides: TGTGCCAGCTCACGCCTCGCTACGAACACCGGGGAGCTGTTTTTT. Amino acids: CASSRLATNTGELFF.

This chain joins TRBV9 and TRBJ2-7, with TRBD1 matching 11 bases. Germline CDR1 and CDR2: SGDLS and YYNGEE. The CDR3 runs 14 residues. Trimming at V came to 2 bases and at J to 2 bases, leaving 0 bases not matched to a gene. The CDR3 nucleotides are TGTGCCAGCAGCGTGGGACAGGGGGCCTACGAGCAGTACTTC. It encodes CASSVGQGAYEQYF.

This chain links TRBV6-5 with TRBJ1-1; D unclear. CDR3 length: 13 residues. With 2 bases removed from V and 2 bases from J, the gap between germline ends came to 6 bases. The germline CDR1 and CDR2 sequences are MNHEY and SVGAGI. CDR3 in amino acids: CASSYKVNTEAFF. The CDR3 nucleotides are TGTGCCAGCAGTTACAAGGTTAACACTGAAGCTTTCTTT.

The CDR3 spells CASSLSPPRQGAGRETQYF. CDR3 in DNA: TGTGCCAGCAGTTTATCGCCCCCTCGACAGGGGGCGGGGAGGGAGACCCAGTACTTC. This rearrangement joins TRBV27 to TRBJ2-5; 10 nucleotides match TRBD1. Germline CDR1 is MNHEY and CDR2 is SMNVEV (reference sequence). Trimming cost V 0 bases and J 5 bases; bases outside gene matches: 15. The CDR3 sequence is 19 residues long.

The rearrangement uses TRBV7-9 and TRBJ2-1, with unresolved D. The germline gives CDR1 SEHNR, CDR2 FQNEAQ (reference sequence). This CDR3 comprises 12 residues. Trimming shortened V by 3 bases and J by 6 bases, and 6 bases separated the two germline ends. CDR3 coding DNA: TGTGCCAGCAGCTTTCACAGCAATGAGCAGTTCTTC. Its translation is CASSFHSNEQFF.

The V and J genes are TRBV19 and TRBJ1-1; the D gene is possibly TRBD1 (5 bases). Germline V gene lookup returns CDR1 LNHDA and CDR2 SQIVND (reference sequence). V gave up 9 bases and J gave up 0 bases, with 11 bases separating them. The CDR3 spans 13 residues. CDR3 in amino acids: CASWDGVNTEAFF. The CDR3, as DNA: TGTGCCAGCTGGGACGGAGTGAACACTGAAGCTTTCTTT. The full variable domain, completed using reference TRBV19 and TRBJ1-1, is DGGITQSPKYLFRKEGQNVTLSCEQNLNHDAMYWYRQDPGQGLRLIYYSQIVNDFQKGDIAEGYSVSREKKESFPLTVTSAQKNPTAFYLCASWDGVNTEAFFGQGTRLTVV.